The 26 T cell receptor beta chains in this list originate from one sample, sequenced in a study of shared clonotypes between healthy human individuals. The method was immunoSEQ multiplex PCR; TCRdb's version includes in-frame clones alone and lacks a portion of them. The table lists about 2,100,000 clones, approximately 94% of them singletons. Naive CD8 cells were CD45RO-negative, positively selected for CCR7, excluding terminally differentiated effector memory CD45RA+ cells. Sample: naive CD8+ T cells from PBMCs. These TCRs come from a man younger than 35 in good health. Some clones in this sample may be carry-over from other donors' samples.

This chain joins TRBV27 and TRBJ1-5; D might be TRBD1 (5 bases). The CDR3 covers 18 residues. Germline CDR1 reads MNHEY; CDR2 reads SMNVEV (reference sequence). V lost 6 bases, J lost 2 bases, and 23 bases lay in between. The CDR3 loop is CASSGLPEPGSGNQPQHF. The DNA for the CDR3 is TGTGCCAGCAGCGGTTTGCCCGAACCAGGGTCTGGCAATCAGCCCCAGCATTTT.

This rearrangement joins TRBV11-2 to TRBJ2-1; maybe TRBD2 (6 bases). Trimming stripped 1 base from V and 0 bases from J, with 13 bases between. From germline, CDR1 is SGHAT and CDR2 FQNNGV. This CDR3 contains 17 residues. CDR3 in DNA: TGTGCCAGCAGCTTAGGACTGGCGGGGAACTCCTACAATGAGCAGTTCTTC. It yields the protein CASSLGLAGNSYNEQFF.

This rearrangement joins TRBV4-1 to TRBJ2-3, with a weak D call TRBD2 (6 bases). This CDR3 has 17 amino acids. Germline V lookup: CDR1 MGHRA, CDR2 YSYEKL. V shed 1 base and J shed 2 bases, with 16 bases lying between them. DNA for the CDR3: TGCGCCAGCAGCCAAGTGGGTAGCGGCGTACTCACAGATACGCAGTATTTT. This sequence encodes CASSQVGSGVLTDTQYF.

The chain has TRBV30 and TRBJ2-7; maybe TRBD1 (5 bases). Trimming pared 2 bases from V and 2 bases from J, leaving 10 bases between. The length of the CDR3 is 13 residues. Germline V gene data show CDR1 as GTSNPN and CDR2 as SVGIG (reference sequence). The CDR3 reads CAWSWGSTYEQYF. As DNA, the CDR3 is TGTGCCTGGAGTTGGGGCAGCACCTACGAGCAGTACTTC.

The gene calls are TRBV19 and TRBJ2-7; D is unresolved. V was trimmed by 0 bases and J by 2 bases, leaving 8 bases between them. The germline V gene has CDR1 LNHDA and CDR2 SQIVND (reference sequence). CDR3 size: 14 residues. The CDR3: CASSIEAGTYEQYF. CDR3 nucleotides: TGTGCCAGTAGTATAGAGGCCGGAACCTACGAGCAGTACTTC.

A single count supports this clone. The chain employs TRBV4-1 and TRBJ2-3; D assignment may be TRBD1 or TRBD2 (5 bases each). From germline, CDR1 is MGHRA and CDR2 YSYEKL. This CDR3 comprises 17 residues. The ends were cut back, 1 base at V and 1 base at J, with 15 bases in the middle. The CDR3 DNA reads as TGCGCCAGCAGCCAAGTTTATGCCGGGGCGGGCACAGATACGCAGTATTTT. This codes for CASSQVYAGAGTDTQYF.

This chain joins TRBV15 and TRBJ1-3; D unclear. V lost 0 bases and J lost 2, with 14 bases in between. Germline CDR1 LNHNV, CDR2 YYDKDF (reference sequence). The length of the CDR3 is 17 residues. This chain's CDR3 is CATSRDREDWTGNTIYF. As DNA, the CDR3 is TGTGCCACCAGCAGAGATCGGGAGGACTGGACTGGAAACACCATATATTTT.

The chain employs TRBV15 and TRBJ2-1, with D possibly being TRBD1 or TRBD2 (5 bases each). Germline V gene sequence: CDR1 LNHNV, CDR2 YYDKDF (reference sequence). Trimming left V 5 bases short and J 7 bases short, with 15 bases between. This CDR3 is 14 amino acids long. In nucleotides, the CDR3 is TGTGCCACCAGCGGGACCGAGGACGAAAATGAGCAGTTCTTC. Translating gives CATSGTEDENEQFF.

V is TRBV13 and J is TRBJ2-1, with 8 bases matching TRBD2. The germline V gene encodes CDR1 PRHDT and CDR2 FYEKMQ (reference sequence). The CDR3 totals 16 residues. V gave up 4 bases and J gave up 0 bases; unmatched junction bases: 5. The CDR3 loop reads CASSSRLAHSYNEQFF. For the CDR3, the DNA is TGTGCCAGCAGCTCGAGACTAGCGCACTCCTACAATGAGCAGTTCTTC.

V gene TRBV28 combines with J gene TRBJ1-2, with D possibly being TRBD1 (5 bases). Germline V gene data show CDR1 as MDHEN and CDR2 as SYDVKM. Deletions cut 3 bases from V and 8 bases from J, with 10 bases between. The CDR3 spans 12 residues. The CDR3 reads CASSFSGIGYTF. CDR3 DNA sequence: TGTGCCAGCAGTTTTTCAGGGATCGGCTACACCTTC.

This clone was picked up a small number of times. The J gene is TRBJ1-1, the V gene TRBV7-3, with D perhaps matching TRBD1 (5 bases). CDR1 and CDR2 (germline): SGHTA, FQGTGA. The germline V and J ends were trimmed by 6 bases and 1 base, with 9 bases remaining between them. The CDR3 loop spans 13 amino acids. The CDR3, as DNA: TGTGCCAGCAGGTCAGGACAGAACACTGAAGCTTTCTTT. Translated: CASRSGQNTEAFF. The full variable domain, completed using reference TRBV7-3 and TRBJ1-1, is GAGVSQTPSNKVTEKGKYVELRCDPISGHTALYWYRQSLGQGPEFLIYFQGTGAADDSGLPNDRFFAVRPEGSVSTLKIQRTERGDSAVYLCASRSGQNTEAFFGQGTRLTVV.

This clone was seen a few times. The chain recombines TRBV9 with TRBJ2-7, with 10 nucleotides matching TRBD2. The CDR3 has 14 residues. CDR1 is SGDLS, CDR2 YYNGEE, per germline. Trimming took 4 bases from V and 6 from J; bases not matched to a gene: 7. The CDR3 DNA reads as TGTGCCAGCAGCCCAAGCGGGAGGGTAGGCGAGCAGTACTTC. Its translation is CASSPSGRVGEQYF.

In nucleotides, the CDR3 is TGTGCCAGCAGTGGAAGTGATCCGGGACAGGGGATTTTTGGAAACACCATATATTTT. Translating it yields CASSGSDPGQGIFGNTIYF. The chain couples TRBV2 to TRBJ1-3; 10 positions agree with TRBD1. Germline lookup yields CDR1 SNHLY and CDR2 FYNNEI. V shed 4 bases and J 3 bases; nucleotides not matched to a gene: 15. This CDR3 is built from 19 residues.

About this clone itself: The sample holds other DNA sequences that translate to the same CDR3. The V and J genes are TRBV29-1 and TRBJ1-2; TRBD1 is a possible D gene (5 bases). CDR1 is SQVTM, CDR2 ANQGSEA, per germline. The V gene lost 4 bases and the J gene lost 4 bases, with 10 bases spanning the gap. The length of the CDR3 is 12 residues. The CDR3 sequence: CSVAGGGYGYTF. The CDR3 DNA sequence: TGCAGCGTTGCCGGGGGTGGCTATGGCTACACCTTC.

V gene TRBV29-1 combines with J gene TRBJ2-2, with D tentatively TRBD1 (5 bases). From germline, CDR1 is SQVTM and CDR2 ANQGSEA. This CDR3 comprises 14 residues. V was shortened by 6 bases and J by 3 bases, with 14 bases between the two germline ends. The CDR3, as DNA: TGCAGCGTGTGTTGGCAGGGTTACACCGGGGAGCTGTTTTTT. Protein sequence: CSVCWQGYTGELFF.

The rearrangement joins TRBV10-3 to TRBJ2-7; TRBD1 matches at 8 bases. Trimming cost V 9 bases and J 4 bases; bases outside gene matches: 8. Per the germline V gene, CDR1 is ENHRY and CDR2 is SYGVKD. The CDR3 covers 13 residues. The CDR3 region is CAIRTGQSYEQYF. CDR3 sequence (DNA): TGTGCCATTAGGACAGGGCAATCTTACGAGCAGTACTTC.

In this sample, this clone turned up once. This chain connects TRBV27 to TRBJ2-2; 8 nucleotides align to TRBD1. V was pared by 7 bases and J by 7 bases, with 11 bases of the junction left unmatched. Germline CDR1 is MNHEY and CDR2 is SMNVEV (reference sequence). The CDR3 runs to 15 residues. CDR3 residues: CASTATQGVLGELFF. The DNA of the CDR3 is TGTGCCAGCACCGCAACACAGGGGGTGCTCGGGGAGCTGTTTTTT.

This clone was detected only a few times. The V gene is TRBV6-1, the J gene TRBJ2-7; TRBD1 aligns across 10 bases. V gave up 5 bases and J gave up 6 bases; unmatched junction bases: 10. This CDR3 comprises 15 residues. From germline, CDR1 is MNHNS and CDR2 SASEGT. The CDR3 spells CASSTRQGAIGEQYF. The DNA for the CDR3 is TGTGCCAGCAGTACGCGACAGGGGGCGATCGGCGAGCAGTACTTC.

V usage is TRBV4-1 and J usage is TRBJ1-4; a possible D gene is TRBD1 (5 bases). The germline V and J ends were trimmed by 3 bases and 2 bases, with 19 bases remaining between them. The CDR3 extends over 18 amino acids. Germline-derived CDR1 and CDR2 are MGHRA and YSYEKL. This CDR3 reads CASSHQRRDGGTNEKLFF. DNA of the CDR3: TGCGCCAGCAGCCACCAGCGAAGGGACGGAGGGACTAATGAAAAACTGTTTTTT.

The chain has TRBV11-3 and TRBJ1-1; D unclear. The V gene's germline CDR1 is SGHNT and CDR2 YENEEA. V shed 0 bases and J shed 8 bases, with 13 bases lying between them. CDR3 length equals 14 residues. CDR3 sequence: CASSLDWGEGEAFF. The DNA of the CDR3 is TGTGCCAGCAGCTTAGATTGGGGTGAGGGAGAAGCTTTCTTT.

This sequence joins TRBV6-1 and TRBJ2-2, with D perhaps matching TRBD2 (5 bases). The CDR3 contains 17 residues. V lost 2 bases, J lost 3 bases, and 16 bases lay in between. The germline CDR1 and CDR2 sequences are MNHNS and SASEGT. CDR3 DNA: TGTGCCAGCAGTGAATGGCTCGGGGTTGGACACACCGGGGAGCTGTTTTTT. Its protein is CASSEWLGVGHTGELFF.

This chain joins TRBV29-1 and TRBJ2-3; unclear D gene. V was trimmed by 7 bases and J by 5 bases, leaving 7 bases between them. The germline CDR1 and CDR2 sequences are SQVTM and ANQGSEA. This CDR3 contains 10 residues. The CDR3 spells CSDQLDTQYF. In DNA form, the CDR3 reads TGCAGCGATCAGTTAGATACGCAGTATTTT.

This chain uses TRBV27 with TRBJ1-5; D remains ambiguous. Germline V gene sequence: CDR1 MNHEY, CDR2 SMNVEV (reference sequence). Between the trimmed V and J ends, which lost 2 bases and 0 bases, there was a span of 8 bases. The CDR3 runs to 15 residues. The CDR3 region has the DNA TGTGCCAGCAGTTTACGGTCCTTTAGCAATCAGCCCCAGCATTTT. This encodes CASSLRSFSNQPQHF.

The rearrangement links TRBV9 to TRBJ1-4; no definite D call. Germline CDR1 is SGDLS and CDR2 is YYNGEE. Between the trimmed V and J ends, which lost 3 bases and 6 bases, there was a span of 18 bases. This CDR3 comprises 16 residues. CDR3 DNA sequence: TGTGCCAGCAGCGGCGGGGTGGGAGACCTGGATGAAAAACTGTTTTTT. Protein sequence: CASSGGVGDLDEKLFF.

This chain uses TRBV18 with TRBJ1-3; 8 positions match TRBD1. Germline V CDR1 and CDR2: KGHSH, LQKENI. The trim removed 0 bases at V and 5 bases at J, leaving 6 bases unmatched. The CDR3 sequence is 16 residues long. CDR3 nucleotide sequence: TGTGCCAGCTCACCACCGGACAGGGTTCCCCGAAACACCATATATTTT. Protein product: CASSPPDRVPRNTIYF.

The V and J genes are TRBV28 and TRBJ1-1; D possibly corresponds to TRBD1 (6 bases). The CDR3 runs 20 residues. CDR1 and CDR2 from the germline V gene are MDHEN and SYDVKM. Between the trimmed V and J ends, which lost 6 bases and 6 bases, there was a span of 35 bases. CDR3 protein: CASSLGTPAGFGVPRPEAFF. CDR3 bases: TGTGCCAGCAGCCTCGGGACACCCGCAGGTTTCGGAGTACCGAGGCCTGAAGCTTTCTTT.